These T cell receptor beta chains were read from a single sample in a study of molecular identifiers for immune sequencing clone quantification. TCRdb re-derived calls from the PCR reads in MiXCR, one entry per CDR3 protein. The sample carries about 640,000 distinct CDR3 sequences, 15% to 20% recorded once. The source material was naive CD8+ T cells from blood, with Jurkat cell RNA spiked in. These receptor sequences come from a human donor in good health. Some libraries in this study had Jurkat cell RNA spiked in. CDR3s include the opening cysteine and the closing phenylalanine or tryptophan. D genes are given only for firm matches. Size tells how often a clone was seen (once, few, many) or the class of an expanded clone, and some rows leave it out.

D gene: -
clone size: many
J gene: TRBJ2-3
V gene: TRBV4-1
CDR3 protein: CASSQEGIPSTDTQYF
CDR3 DNA: TGCGCCAGCAGCCAAGAGGGCATACCTAGCACAGATACGCAGTATTTT

D gene: TRBD1
clone size: many
J gene: TRBJ2-3
V gene: TRBV7-2
CDR3 protein: CASSLPGQGYGTDTQYF
CDR3 DNA: TGTGCCAGCAGCTTACCGGGACAGGGGTATGGCACAGATACGCAGTATTTT

D gene: TRBD1
clone size: many
J gene: TRBJ2-7
V gene: TRBV29-1
CDR3 protein: CSVALGTGGNEQYF
CDR3 DNA: TGCAGCGTTGCACTGGGGACAGGGGGTAACGAGCAGTACTTC

D gene: -
clone size: many
J gene: TRBJ2-7
V gene: TRBV9
CDR3 protein: CARIRGQYF
CDR3 DNA: TGTGCCAGAATACGGGGGCAGTACTTC

D gene: -
clone size: few
J gene: TRBJ2-1
V gene: TRBV20-1
CDR3 protein: CSGWFAQVHNEQFF
CDR3 DNA: TGCAGTGGTTGGTTCGCGCAGGTCCACAATGAGCAGTTCTTC

D gene: -
clone size: -
J gene: TRBJ2-7
V gene: TRBV20-1
CDR3 protein: CSARRPTEWEQYF
CDR3 DNA: TGCAGTGCTAGGAGACCCACCGAGTGGGAGCAGTACTTC

D gene: -
clone size: many
J gene: TRBJ2-7
V gene: TRBV6-6
CDR3 protein: CASSYPQTGGDEQYF
CDR3 DNA: TGTGCCAGCAGTTATCCACAGACAGGAGGGGACGAGCAGTACTTC

D gene: TRBD2
clone size: many
J gene: TRBJ2-5
V gene: TRBV5-1
CDR3 protein: CASSWGSSGGNQETQYF
CDR3 DNA: TGCGCCAGCAGCTGGGGATCTAGCGGGGGGAACCAAGAGACCCAGTACTTC

D gene: -
clone size: many
J gene: TRBJ2-2
V gene: TRBV13
CDR3 protein: CASSIHRDTGELFF
CDR3 DNA: TGTGCCAGCAGCATCCACAGGGACACCGGGGAGCTGTTTTTT

D gene: -
clone size: -
J gene: TRBJ2-2
V gene: TRBV6-2/TRBV6-3
CDR3 protein: CASRDLWGTGELFF
CDR3 DNA: TGTGCCAGCAGAGACCTATGGGGGACCGGGGAGCTGTTTTTT

D gene: -
clone size: -
J gene: TRBJ2-1
V gene: TRBV12-3/TRBV12-4
CDR3 protein: CASTWADGNNEQFF
CDR3 DNA: TGTGCCAGCACCTGGGCGGACGGAAACAATGAGCAGTTCTTC

D gene: -
clone size: many
J gene: TRBJ1-1
V gene: TRBV4-3
CDR3 protein: CASSQDRYRGVGNTEAFF
CDR3 DNA: TGCGCCAGCAGCCAAGATCGGTATAGGGGCGTGGGTAACACTGAAGCTTTCTTT

D gene: -
clone size: few
J gene: TRBJ2-3
V gene: TRBV30
CDR3 protein: CAWSVTGYTQYF
CDR3 DNA: TGTGCCTGGAGTGTAACAGGGTATACGCAGTATTTT

D gene: -
clone size: many
J gene: TRBJ2-7
V gene: TRBV14
CDR3 protein: CASSQSRDTTSYEQYF
CDR3 DNA: TGTGCCAGCAGCCAATCCCGGGACACGACGAGCTACGAGCAGTACTTC

D gene: -
clone size: many
J gene: TRBJ2-7
V gene: TRBV27
CDR3 protein: CASGAGGEQYF
CDR3 DNA: TGTGCCAGCGGAGCAGGGGGGGAGCAGTACTTC

D gene: -
clone size: many
J gene: TRBJ1-1
V gene: TRBV12-3/TRBV12-4
CDR3 protein: CASSPPGDWDTEAFF
CDR3 DNA: TGTGCCAGCAGCCCCCCAGGGGACTGGGATACTGAAGCTTTCTTT

D gene: -
clone size: few
J gene: TRBJ2-7
V gene: TRBV7-6
CDR3 protein: CASSFATGTGFDEQYF
CDR3 DNA: TGTGCCAGCAGCTTTGCAACAGGGACGGGATTCGACGAGCAGTACTTC

D gene: -
clone size: -
J gene: TRBJ2-3
V gene: TRBV9
CDR3 protein: CASSVGRADTDTQYF
CDR3 DNA: TGTGCCAGCAGCGTAGGGAGGGCAGACACAGATACGCAGTATTTT